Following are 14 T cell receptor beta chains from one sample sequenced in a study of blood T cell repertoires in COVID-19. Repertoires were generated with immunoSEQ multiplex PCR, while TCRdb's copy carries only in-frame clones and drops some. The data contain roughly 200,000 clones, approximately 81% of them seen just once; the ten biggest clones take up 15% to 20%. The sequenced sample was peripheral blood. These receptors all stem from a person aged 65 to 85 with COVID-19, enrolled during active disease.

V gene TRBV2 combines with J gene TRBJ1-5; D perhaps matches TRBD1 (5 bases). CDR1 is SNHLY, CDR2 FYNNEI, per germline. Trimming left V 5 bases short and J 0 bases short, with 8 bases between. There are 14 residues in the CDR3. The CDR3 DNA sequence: TGTGCCAGCAGTAAGGGGTATAGCAATCAGCCCCAGCATTTT. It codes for CASSKGYSNQPQHF.

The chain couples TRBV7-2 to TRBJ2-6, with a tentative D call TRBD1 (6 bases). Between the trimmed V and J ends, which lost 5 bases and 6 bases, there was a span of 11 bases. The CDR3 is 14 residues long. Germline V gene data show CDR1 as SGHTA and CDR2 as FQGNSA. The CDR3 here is CASSPGQQANVLTF. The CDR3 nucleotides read TGTGCCAGCAGCCCCGGACAGCAGGCCAACGTCCTGACTTTC. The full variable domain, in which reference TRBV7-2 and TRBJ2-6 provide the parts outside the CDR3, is GAGVSQSPSNKVTEKGKDVELRCDPISGHTALYWYRQSLGQGLEFLIYFQGNSAPDKSGLPSDRFSAERTGGSVSTLTIQRTQQEDSAVYLCASSPGQQANVLTFGAGSRLTVL.

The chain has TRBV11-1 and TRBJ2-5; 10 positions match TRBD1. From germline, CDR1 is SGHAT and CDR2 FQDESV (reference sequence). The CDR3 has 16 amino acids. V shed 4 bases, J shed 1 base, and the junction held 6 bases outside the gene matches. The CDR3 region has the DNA TGTGCCAGCAGCTCCCGAGGGACAGGGGTCCAAGAGACCCAGTACTTC. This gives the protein CASSSRGTGVQETQYF.

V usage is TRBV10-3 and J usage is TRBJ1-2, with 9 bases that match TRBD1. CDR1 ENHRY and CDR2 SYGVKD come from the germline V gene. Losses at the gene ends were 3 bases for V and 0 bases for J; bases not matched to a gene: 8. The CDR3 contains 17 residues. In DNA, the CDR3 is TGTGCCATCAGTGATATGGGACAGGGAAAGACTAACTATGGCTACACCTTC. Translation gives CAISDMGQGKTNYGYTF.

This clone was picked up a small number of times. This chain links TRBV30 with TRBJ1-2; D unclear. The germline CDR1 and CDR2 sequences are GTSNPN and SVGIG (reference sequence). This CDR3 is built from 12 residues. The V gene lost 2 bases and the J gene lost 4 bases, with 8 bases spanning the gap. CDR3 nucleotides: TGTGCCTGGAGTCCGTCGAGCTATGGCTACACCTTC. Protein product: CAWSPSSYGYTF. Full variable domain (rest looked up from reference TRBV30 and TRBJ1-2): SQTIHQWPATLVQPVGSPLSLECTVEGTSNPNLYWYRQAAGRGLQLLFYSVGIGQISSEVPQNLSASRPQDRQFILSSKKLLLSDSGFYLCAWSPSSYGYTFGSGTRLTVV.

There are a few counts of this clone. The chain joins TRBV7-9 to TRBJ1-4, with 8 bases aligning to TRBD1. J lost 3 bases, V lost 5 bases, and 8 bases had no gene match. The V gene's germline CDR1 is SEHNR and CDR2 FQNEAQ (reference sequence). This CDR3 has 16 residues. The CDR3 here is CASSPLRGLSNEKLFF. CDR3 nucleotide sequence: TGTGCCAGCAGCCCTCTCAGGGGGCTGTCTAATGAAAAACTGTTTTTT.

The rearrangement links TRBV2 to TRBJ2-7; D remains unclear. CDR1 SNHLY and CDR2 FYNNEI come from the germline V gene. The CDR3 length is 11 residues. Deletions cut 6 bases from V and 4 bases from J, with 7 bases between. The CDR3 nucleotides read TGTGCCAGCAGAACAGTTTACGAGCAGTACTTC. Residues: CASRTVYEQYF.

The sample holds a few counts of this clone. The CDR3 bases are TGTGCCAGTAGTTGGACCGGGGCCGGGGAGCTGTTTTTT. Translation gives CASSWTGAGELFF. The chain carries TRBV19 and TRBJ2-2; tentative D call: TRBD2 (5 bases). V dropped 5 bases and J dropped 6 bases, with 10 bases sitting between them. The CDR3 sequence is 13 residues long. Germline V gene data show CDR1 as LNHDA and CDR2 as SQIVND (reference sequence).

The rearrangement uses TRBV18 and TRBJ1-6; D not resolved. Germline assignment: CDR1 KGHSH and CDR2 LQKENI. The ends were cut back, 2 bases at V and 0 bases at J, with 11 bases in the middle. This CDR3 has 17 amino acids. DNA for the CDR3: TGTGCCAGCTCACCATCGAGCGGGAGCTCCTATAATTCACCCCTCCACTTT. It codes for CASSPSSGSSYNSPLHF. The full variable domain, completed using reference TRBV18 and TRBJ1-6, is NAGVMQNPRHLVRRRGQEARLRCSPMKGHSHVYWYRQLPEEGLKFMVYLQKENIIDESGMPKERFSAEFPKEGPSILRIQQVVRGDSAAYFCASSPSSGSSYNSPLHFGNGTRLTVT.

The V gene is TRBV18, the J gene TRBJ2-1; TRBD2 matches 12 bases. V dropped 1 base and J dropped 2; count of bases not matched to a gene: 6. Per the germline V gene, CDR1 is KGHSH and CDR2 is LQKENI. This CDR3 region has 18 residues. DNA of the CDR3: TGTGCCAGCTCACCACTCAGGACTAGCGGGACCACCTACAATGAGCAGTTCTTC. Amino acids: CASSPLRTSGTTYNEQFF.

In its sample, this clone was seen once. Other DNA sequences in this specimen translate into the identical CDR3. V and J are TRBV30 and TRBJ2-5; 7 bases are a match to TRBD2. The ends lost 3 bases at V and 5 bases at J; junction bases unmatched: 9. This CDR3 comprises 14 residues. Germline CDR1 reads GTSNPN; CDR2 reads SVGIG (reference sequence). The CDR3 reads CAWSPSGIRETQYF. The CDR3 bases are TGTGCCTGGAGCCCTAGCGGAATTAGGGAGACCCAGTACTTC. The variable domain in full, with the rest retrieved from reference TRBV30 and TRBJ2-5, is SQTIHQWPATLVQPVGSPLSLECTVEGTSNPNLYWYRQAAGRGLQLLFYSVGIGQISSEVPQNLSASRPQDRQFILSSKKLLLSDSGFYLCAWSPSGIRETQYFGPGTRLLVL.

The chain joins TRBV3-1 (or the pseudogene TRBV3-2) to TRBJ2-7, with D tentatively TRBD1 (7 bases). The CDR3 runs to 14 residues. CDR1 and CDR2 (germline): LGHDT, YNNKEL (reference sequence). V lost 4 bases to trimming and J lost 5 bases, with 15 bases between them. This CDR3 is CASSPQTGRNEQYF. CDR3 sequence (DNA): TGTGCCAGCAGCCCGCAGACAGGGAGGAACGAGCAGTACTTC.

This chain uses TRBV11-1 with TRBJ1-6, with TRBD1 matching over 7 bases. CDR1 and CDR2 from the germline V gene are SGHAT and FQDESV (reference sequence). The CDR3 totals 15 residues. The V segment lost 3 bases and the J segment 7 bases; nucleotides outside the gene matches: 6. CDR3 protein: CASSFSTGINSPLHF. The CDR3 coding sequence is TGTGCCAGCAGCTTCTCGACAGGGATCAATTCACCCCTCCACTTT.

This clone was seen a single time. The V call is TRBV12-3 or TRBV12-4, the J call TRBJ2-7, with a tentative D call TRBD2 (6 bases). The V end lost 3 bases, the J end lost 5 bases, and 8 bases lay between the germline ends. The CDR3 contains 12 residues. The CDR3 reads CASSFSGDEQYF. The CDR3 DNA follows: TGTGCCAGCAGTTTCTCGGGGGACGAGCAGTACTTC.